Listed here are 21 T cell receptor beta chains from one sample, sequenced in a study of identical twins. A single record per CDR3 protein comes from TCRdb applying MiXCR to the 5' RACE reads. The top ten clones hold around 1.7% of a sample with roughly 690,000 distinct CDR3 sequences, around 5.7% of them seen once. Material: naive T cells sorted from blood. The receptors derive from a man in his late teens or twenties in good health.

The chain uses TRBV19 and TRBJ1-5; D perhaps matches TRBD1 (6 bases). In germline, CDR1 is LNHDA, CDR2 SQIVND (reference sequence). This CDR3 is 13 amino acids long. V lost 3 bases and J 4 bases, leaving 7 bases between the germline ends. As DNA, the CDR3 is TGTGCCAGTAGTATGAGGGGGAATCAGCCCCAGCATTTT. Translation: CASSMRGNQPQHF.

The chain couples TRBV7-9 to TRBJ1-5, with D perhaps TRBD1 (5 bases). Trimming cost V 2 bases and J 2 bases, with 16 bases left between them. Germline V gene sequence: CDR1 SEHNR, CDR2 FQNEAQ (reference sequence). This CDR3 is built from 17 residues. The CDR3 loop is CASSLSQGAIGNQPQHF. The CDR3 region has the DNA TGTGCCAGCAGCTTAAGCCAGGGAGCTATCGGCAATCAGCCCCAGCATTTT.

The chain joins TRBV28 to TRBJ2-7, with 11 bases matching TRBD1. The CDR3 sequence is 16 residues long. V gave up 8 bases and J gave up 4 bases; unmatched junction bases: 13. Germline V CDR1 and CDR2: MDHEN, SYDVKM. The CDR3: CASGETPGTGGYEQYF. CDR3 DNA: TGTGCCAGCGGCGAAACCCCCGGGACAGGGGGGTACGAGCAGTACTTC.

In its sample, this clonotype was seen a few times. The rearrangement joins TRBV20-1 to TRBJ1-1; tentatively, D is TRBD1 (5 bases). The CDR3 sequence is 14 residues long. Trimming took 5 bases from V and 11 from J, leaving 24 bases between them. Germline assignment: CDR1 DFQATT and CDR2 SNEGSKA (reference sequence). For the CDR3, the DNA is TGCAGTGCTGGGAGGAGGTTACAGGAGCGCATGGCTTTCTTT. Translating gives CSAGRRLQERMAFF.

This clonotype was seen at least ten times. The gene calls are TRBV18 and TRBJ1-2; no firm D call. Trimming removed 2 bases at V and 2 bases at J, with 6 bases between. The CDR3 length is 13 residues. Germline V lookup: CDR1 KGHSH, CDR2 LQKENI. CDR3 DNA sequence: TGTGCCAGCTCACCAGAACAGAACTATGGCTACACCTTC. Its protein is CASSPEQNYGYTF. Using reference TRBV18 and TRBJ1-2 for the parts outside the CDR3, the full variable domain is NAGVMQNPRHLVRRRGQEARLRCSPMKGHSHVYWYRQLPEEGLKFMVYLQKENIIDESGMPKERFSAEFPKEGPSILRIQQVVRGDSAAYFCASSPEQNYGYTFGSGTRLTVV.

The sample holds a few counts of this clonotype. J is TRBJ2-5 and V is TRBV25-1, with 10 bases that match TRBD2. Per germline, CDR1 MGHDK and CDR2 SYGVNS. This CDR3 is built from 15 residues. V lost 2 bases and J lost 5; bases outside the gene matches: 5. CDR3 residues: CASSELAGVGETQYF. Written as DNA, the CDR3 is TGTGCCAGCAGTGAACTAGCGGGAGTAGGGGAGACCCAGTACTTC.

In its sample, this clonotype was seen a few times. The chain has TRBV2 and TRBJ2-1; D possibly uses TRBD1 or TRBD2 (5 bases each). The CDR3 has 15 amino acids. V lost 0 bases, J lost 9 bases, and 15 bases lay in between. Per the germline V gene, CDR1 is SNHLY and CDR2 is FYNNEI. The CDR3 DNA is TGTGCCAGCAGTGAAGCGGGGACGGGTGTGTCTGAGCAGTTCTTC. Translation: CASSEAGTGVSEQFF.

The chain joins TRBV6-2 or TRBV6-3 to TRBJ1-6; D not certain. The V end was cut by 5 bases, the J end by 3 bases, with 14 bases between. CDR1 MNHEY and CDR2 SVGEGT come from the germline V gene. This CDR3 is 16 amino acids long. This CDR3 is CASSNWGGRYNSPLHF. For the CDR3, the DNA is TGTGCCAGCAGTAACTGGGGAGGCCGCTATAATTCACCCCTCCACTTT.

This clonotype was seen many times. The chain employs TRBV27 and TRBJ1-1; a possible D gene is TRBD1 (5 bases). This CDR3 has 15 amino acids. V lost 5 bases to trimming and J lost 4 bases, with 17 bases between them. The germline CDR1 and CDR2 sequences are MNHEY and SMNVEV (reference sequence). CDR3 in DNA: TGTGCCAGCAGTCCCTATGAGGGTGACAGCACTGAAGCTTTCTTT. Protein product: CASSPYEGDSTEAFF.

This clonotype was observed at least ten times. The genes are TRBV13 and TRBJ2-7, with TRBD2 matching 13 bases. The CDR3 extends over 22 amino acids. CDR1 is PRHDT and CDR2 is FYEKMQ in the germline V gene (reference sequence). V was clipped by 5 bases and J by 6 bases; unmatched bases: 28. Here the CDR3 reads CASSRRGTSGTQPAGYFFEQYF. The CDR3 nucleotides read TGTGCCAGCAGCAGAAGGGGGACTAGCGGGACCCAACCTGCCGGGTATTTCTTCGAGCAGTACTTC.

This clonotype appeared a few times. The gene calls are TRBV19 and TRBJ2-2; D gene uncertain. Deletions cut 5 bases from V and 0 bases from J, with 13 bases between. CDR1 is LNHDA, CDR2 SQIVND, per germline (reference sequence). There are 16 residues in the CDR3. This CDR3 is CASSPLVVPNTGELFF. The CDR3 nucleotides are TGTGCCAGTAGTCCTCTAGTCGTACCGAACACCGGGGAGCTGTTTTTT.

Here the CDR3 DNA reads TGTGCCAGCAGTTCCCCAGGGGACAGGGGGTTACGGGGCTACACCTTC. This sequence encodes CASSSPGDRGLRGYTF. This rearrangement joins TRBV5-4 to TRBJ1-2; 11 positions agree with TRBD1. Germline V gene sequence: CDR1 SGHNT, CDR2 YYREEE (reference sequence). CDR3 size: 16 residues. The trim removed 5 bases at V and 8 bases at J, leaving 14 bases unmatched.

This clonotype came up a few times. The chain carries TRBV6-1 and TRBJ2-5, with TRBD2 matching over 7 bases. The germline V gene encodes CDR1 MNHNS and CDR2 SASEGT. CDR3 length: 15 residues. After removal of 5 bases from V and 4 bases from J, the junction contained 10 bases not matched to a gene. CDR3 loop: CASSPRTGGVETQYF. The CDR3 DNA reads as TGTGCCAGCAGTCCCCGGACGGGGGGAGTAGAGACCCAGTACTTC.

This clonotype occurred once. With a much larger clone just one base away, this may be a read error. The chain recombines TRBV6-5 with TRBJ1-1; tentative D call: TRBD1 (6 bases). This CDR3 region has 16 residues. V was shortened by 1 base and J by 3 bases, with 15 bases between the two germline ends. Germline CDR1 and CDR2: MNHEY and SVGAGI. CDR3 nucleotide sequence: TGTGCCAGCAGTTACTTGTTGGTGTCAGGGGACACTGAAGCTTTCTTT. Its translation is CASSYLLVSGDTEAFF.

This clonotype showed up many times. The rearrangement uses TRBV27 and TRBJ1-1, with a possible D match to TRBD1 (5 bases). The V and J ends lost 2 bases and 5 bases respectively, with 12 bases between them. Germline V gives CDR1 MNHEY, CDR2 SMNVEV (reference sequence). The CDR3 runs to 14 residues. This CDR3 reads CASSLRAGSTEAFF. CDR3 coding DNA: TGTGCCAGCAGTTTACGGGCAGGGTCAACTGAAGCTTTCTTT.

V usage is TRBV28 and J usage is TRBJ2-3, with TRBD1 matching 8 bases. Germline V gene sequence: CDR1 MDHEN, CDR2 SYDVKM. The CDR3 loop spans 15 amino acids. Trimming at V came to 3 bases and at J to 8 bases, leaving 10 bases not matched to a gene. DNA of the CDR3: TGTGCCAGCAGTTTCGGGACAGGACTTGTAACTACGCAGTATTTT. As protein: CASSFGTGLVTTQYF.

This chain links TRBV7-2 with TRBJ2-1; 9 bases agree with TRBD2. Germline V CDR1 and CDR2: SGHTA, FQGNSA. V was pared by 5 bases and J by 6 bases, with 14 bases of the junction left unmatched. This CDR3 region has 17 residues. CDR3 in amino acids: CASSLGGGSGSGNEQFF. For the CDR3, the DNA is TGTGCCAGCAGCCTAGGTGGAGGTAGCGGGAGTGGCAATGAGCAGTTCTTC.

This chain connects TRBV27 to TRBJ2-3, with D possibly matching TRBD1 (5 bases). Trimming shortened V by 1 base and J by 6 bases, and 17 bases separated the two germline ends. Germline CDR1 is MNHEY and CDR2 is SMNVEV (reference sequence). This CDR3 comprises 16 residues. CDR3 bases: TGTGCCAGCAGTTTATTTTCGGCCAGACGACAGGATACGCAGTATTTT. Translating gives CASSLFSARRQDTQYF.

This chain connects TRBV7-9 to TRBJ2-1; 9 positions match TRBD2. V dropped 1 base and J dropped 2; count of bases not matched to a gene: 6. Germline V gene data show CDR1 as SEHNR and CDR2 as FQNEAQ (reference sequence). The CDR3 is 17 residues long. In DNA, the CDR3 is TGTGCCAGCAGCTTAGGGCTAGCGGGACGGGCCTACAATGAGCAGTTCTTC. Amino acids: CASSLGLAGRAYNEQFF.

This clonotype has more than one count but fewer than ten. In DNA, the CDR3 is TGTGCCTACTCGGGTGTGAACCCCACAGATACGCAGTATTTT. This translates into CAYSGVNPTDTQYF. The rearrangement links TRBV30 to TRBJ2-3, with D hard to call. CDR3 length: 14 amino acids. V lost 7 bases to trimming and J lost 2 bases, with 16 bases between them. CDR1 GTSNPN and CDR2 SVGIG come from the germline V gene (reference sequence).

V usage is TRBV24-1 and J usage is TRBJ2-1, with TRBD2 matching 11 bases. The germline V gene encodes CDR1 KGHDR and CDR2 SFDVKD. There are 17 residues in the CDR3. V lost 4 bases, J lost 3 bases, and 7 bases stayed unmatched. Here the CDR3 DNA reads TGTGCCACCAGTGACCGTCGACTAGCGGGACTCTACAATGAGCAGTTCTTC. Translation gives CATSDRRLAGLYNEQFF.